This TCR beta chain is drawn from a study of T cells in Graves' hyperthyroidism and ophthalmopathy. Study outcomes and limitations: Classification by a 13 V-J model distinguished ophthalmopathy from stable hyperthyroidism. Within blood appeared most thyroid clonotypes that had expanded above 0.001.

Disease duration under 2 months; hyperthyroidism patients were aged 18 to 65. Reasons for excluding patients were uncontrolled infection, other autoimmune disease, pregnancy or lactation. RNA transcripts provided the source from which TCR beta CDR3 regions were amplified. HTBI primers were used for first-round RT-PCR of the TCR CDR3. TCRdb recomputed calls from the multiplex PCR reads with MiXCR, one row per CDR3 protein. The repertoire includes 45,000 to 55,000 distinct CDR3 sequences, 54% of them detected once, and around a third sits in the top ten. As for this clonotype: The antigen is undetermined.

Specimen: peripheral blood or thyroid tissue (not recorded which). The origin of this receptor is a man aged 18 to 29 with Graves' hyperthyroidism.

The CDR3 protein is CSARGLAGVYEQYF. CDR3 coding DNA: TGCAGTGCTAGAGGGCTAGCGGGAGTTTACGAGCAGTACTTC. This sequence joins TRBV20-1 and TRBJ2-7; 10 nucleotides agree with TRBD2. The CDR3 covers 14 residues. The germline V gene encodes CDR1 DFQATT and CDR2 SNEGSKA (reference sequence). The V segment lost 1 base and the J segment 4 bases; nucleotides outside the gene matches: 4.